These 13 T cell receptor beta chains originate from one sample sequenced in a study of a mutant IDH1 vaccine in newly diagnosed glioma. Profiling relied on immunoSEQ multiplex PCR, and the TCRdb table lists in-frame clones only, not all of them. This sample has some 120,000 clones, with just under 80% found just once. No cognate antigen is known for these TCRs. Time point of the sample: week 11, during vaccination. Vaccination comprised doses that each held 300 ug of mutant IDH1 20-mer peptide, plus topical imiquimod. Source: PBMCs, taken from a glioma patient whose treatment included an IDH1 peptide vaccine. The receptors here all came from a man aged 35 to 55 with glioma.

As concerns this clone: Other DNA sequences within the sample encode an identical CDR3. The V gene is TRBV4-3, the J gene TRBJ2-2, with unresolved D. Between the trimmed V and J ends, which lost 1 base and 2 bases, there was a span of 5 bases. The CDR3 covers 14 residues. CDR1 is LGHNA, CDR2 YSLEER, per germline. CDR3 DNA: TGCGCCAGCAGCCAAGTGGCAAACACCGGGGAGCTGTTTTTT. Its protein is CASSQVANTGELFF.

This clone was counted between two and nine times. V is TRBV7-9 and J is TRBJ2-2; D gene unclear. The V end lost 6 bases, the J end lost 2 bases, and 7 bases lay between the germline ends. Germline assignment: CDR1 SEHNR and CDR2 FQNEAQ (reference sequence). The CDR3 is 13 amino acids. The chain's CDR3 is CASSESNTGELFF. The CDR3 DNA sequence: TGTGCCAGCAGTGAGTCCAACACCGGGGAGCTGTTTTTT.

This clone showed up just once. V usage is TRBV30 and J usage is TRBJ1-2; 8 bases align to TRBD1. The germline CDR1 and CDR2 sequences are GTSNPN and SVGIG (reference sequence). There are 14 residues in the CDR3. Trimming removed 2 bases from V and 2 bases from J; junction bases left unmatched: 4. The CDR3 here is CAWSRTGRNYGYTF. The DNA for the CDR3 is TGTGCCTGGAGTAGGACAGGGAGAAACTATGGCTACACCTTC.

This clone was seen once. This chain connects TRBV6-7 to TRBJ1-1, with D maybe TRBD1 (5 bases). TRBV6-7 is classed as an ORF, of uncertain function. V was clipped by 0 bases and J by 4 bases, with 9 bases between them. The CDR3 runs to 14 residues. The CDR3 region has the DNA TGTGCCAGCAGTTACTCGACGGGGGGCACTGAAGCTTTCTTT. It encodes CASSYSTGGTEAFF.

The genes are TRBV14 and TRBJ2-5; 15 nucleotides match TRBD2. The DNA end lines up better with TRBJ2-7; the J call may be wrong. This CDR3 has 16 amino acids. Germline V gene lookup returns CDR1 SGHDN and CDR2 FVKESK. CDR3 loop: CASSLGLAGGAYEQYF. As DNA, the CDR3 is TGTGCCAGCAGCCTAGGACTAGCGGGAGGGGCCTACGAGCAGTACTTC.

The rearrangement uses TRBV21-1 and TRBJ2-7; the listed D gene, TRBD2, was not tested against the DNA. TRBV21-1 is assigned pseudogene status. There are 17 residues in the CDR3. The CDR3: CASSKAMSWTSYYEQYF. CDR3 bases: TGTGCCAGCAGCAAAGCAATGTCCTGGACTAGCTACTACGAGCAGTACTTC.

The V and J genes are TRBV27 and TRBJ1-1; a possible D gene is TRBD1 (5 bases). Deletions cut 4 bases from V and 6 bases from J, with 15 bases between. CDR3 length: 14 amino acids. CDR1 is MNHEY and CDR2 is SMNVEV in the germline V gene (reference sequence). The chain's CDR3 is CASSSQWRGAEAFF. CDR3 sequence (DNA): TGTGCCAGCAGTTCCCAGTGGAGGGGCGCTGAAGCTTTCTTT.

The chain uses TRBV9 and TRBJ1-2, with TRBD1 identical over 8 bases. Germline V gives CDR1 SGDLS, CDR2 YYNGEE. The CDR3 is 16 residues long. After removal of 3 bases from V and 4 bases from J, the junction contained 11 bases not matched to a gene. CDR3 nucleotide sequence: TGTGCCAGCAGCGCCGGTGTGGCAGGGGGCGGCTATGGCTACACCTTC. This translates into CASSAGVAGGGYGYTF. Complete variable domain (other parts from reference TRBV9 and TRBJ1-2): DSGVTQTPKHLITATGQRVTLRCSPRSGDLSVYWYQQSLDQGLQFLIQYYNGEERAKGNILERFSAQQFPDLHSELNLSSLELGDSALYFCASSAGVAGGGYGYTFGSGTRLTVV.

The V gene is TRBV10-3, the J gene TRBJ2-5; D not certain. Trimming removed 3 bases at V and 7 bases at J, with 18 bases between. CDR1 is ENHRY, CDR2 SYGVKD, per germline. The CDR3 consists of 15 residues. CDR3 loop: CAISDWAQKGGTQYF. The CDR3 coding sequence is TGTGCCATCAGTGATTGGGCCCAGAAGGGCGGGACCCAGTACTTC.

The CDR3 loop reads CASSFPRDTQYF. CDR3 nucleotides: TGTGCCAGCAGTTTTCCTCGAGATACGCAGTATTTT. The V call is TRBV6-6, the J call TRBJ2-3; no clear D gene. The CDR3 is 12 amino acids. V lost 4 bases and J 5 bases, leaving 7 bases between the germline ends. Per germline, CDR1 MNHNY and CDR2 SVGAGI (reference sequence).

The chain joins TRBV6-5 to TRBJ1-2; D is uncertain. The CDR3 is 13 amino acids. Germline V lookup: CDR1 MNHEY, CDR2 SVGAGI. V lost 2 bases to trimming and J lost 1 base, with 5 bases between them. CDR3 sequence: CASSYGVNYGYTF. CDR3 sequence (DNA): TGTGCCAGCAGTTACGGGGTTAACTATGGCTACACCTTC.

The chain couples TRBV27 to TRBJ2-7; D is perhaps TRBD1 (5 bases). Germline CDR1 MNHEY, CDR2 SMNVEV (reference sequence). There are 14 residues in the CDR3. V shed 3 bases and J shed 6 bases, with 15 bases lying between them. The CDR3 spells CASSFGQGNSEQYF. The CDR3 nucleotides read TGTGCCAGCAGTTTTGGGCAGGGTAACTCCGAGCAGTACTTC.

The genes are TRBV27 and TRBJ2-5; unclear D gene. Germline-derived CDR1 and CDR2 are MNHEY and SMNVEV (reference sequence). This CDR3 has 12 amino acids. With 5 bases removed from V and 5 bases from J, the gap between germline ends came to 9 bases. The CDR3 reads CASSAVFETQYF. CDR3 nucleotide sequence: TGTGCCAGCAGTGCCGTTTTTGAGACCCAGTACTTC.